This TCR beta chain was sequenced in a study of PD-L1 blockade in urothelial cancer. The repertoire was sequenced with immunoSEQ multiplex PCR; TCRdb's copy has only in-frame clones and lacks some. The table has more than 80,000 clones, about 81% seen once. After removal of 3 bases from V and 1 base from J, the junction contained 6 bases not matched to a gene. From germline, CDR1 is KGHSH and CDR2 LQKENI. The CDR3 is made up of 16 amino acids. This clonotype was obtained from a man aged 70 or older with urothelial cancer. This chain joins TRBV18 and TRBJ1-1; 9 bases are a match to TRBD1. Sequences were derived from PBMCs, sampled around atezolizumab (anti-PD-L1) treatment. The CDR3 sequence: CASSPTGQGPNTEAFF. As DNA, the CDR3 is TGTGCCAGCTCACCCACAGGACAGGGGCCGAACACTGAAGCTTTCTTT. Full variable domain (remainder filled in from reference TRBV18 and TRBJ1-1): NAGVMQNPRHLVRRRGQEARLRCSPMKGHSHVYWYRQLPEEGLKFMVYLQKENIIDESGMPKERFSAEFPKEGPSILRIQQVVRGDSAAYFCASSPTGQGPNTEAFFGQGTRLTVV.